These T cell receptor beta chains were read from a single sample in a study of blood T cells in healthy people across ages. Each CDR3 protein gets one entry after TCRdb re-called the 5' RACE reads with MiXCR. The table includes just over 1 million distinct CDR3 sequences, around 45% detected once. The sample taken for sequencing was blood. Every receptor here comes from a woman between 55 and 75 years old in good health. The CDR3 runs from the conserved cysteine through the conserved F or W. The order of the fields is J gene, clone size, V gene, D gene, CDR3 protein, CDR3 DNA. A D gene is named only where the DNA matches it firmly. The listing skips clone size in some rows; elsewhere it reads once, few, many or a size class.

>TRBJ1-2|-|TRBV27|-
CACGDRTYGYTF
TGTGCCTGTGGAGACAGGACCTATGGCTACACCTTC
>TRBJ2-3|-|TRBV7-3|TRBD1
CASSPSGQGDTQYF
TGTGCCAGCAGCCCATCAGGACAGGGAGATACGCAGTATTTT
>TRBJ2-1|-|TRBV7-9|TRBD2
CASSSGLAGGRHGPYEQFF
TGTGCCAGCAGCTCGGGACTAGCGGGAGGGCGACATGGTCCCTATGAGCAGTTCTTC
>TRBJ2-6|few|TRBV18|-
CASSPSTGSGGANVLTF
TGTGCCAGCTCACCCTCGACAGGTTCTGGGGGGGCCAACGTCCTGACTTTC
>TRBJ1-6|once|TRBV27|-
CASRGGSFSPLHF
TGTGCCAGCCGCGGGGGGAGTTTTTCACCCCTCCACTTT
>TRBJ2-7|few|TRBV20-1|-
CSARVRGDSSYEQYF
TGCAGTGCTAGAGTAAGGGGGGACAGCTCCTACGAGCAGTACTTC
>TRBJ2-1|-|TRBV20-1|-
CSARDLGGREQFF
TGCAGTGCTAGAGATTTGGGGGGCCGGGAGCAGTTCTTC
>TRBJ2-7|-|TRBV20-1|-
CSASRRGFRQVSYEQYF
TGCAGTGCTTCAAGAAGGGGCTTTAGACAGGTGTCCTACGAGCAGTACTTC
>TRBJ2-3|-|TRBV5-5|-
CVSSLRDTQWRAQYF
TGTGTCAGCAGCTTGAGGGACACCCAATGGAGAGCGCAGTATTTT
>TRBJ2-4|-|TRBV27|-
CASKKTRLVENIQYF
TGTGCCAGCAAAAAGACGAGGTTGGTGGAAAACATTCAGTACTTC
>TRBJ2-1|-|TRBV27|TRBD2
CASADGTSVYNEQFF
TGTGCCAGCGCCGACGGGACTAGTGTGTACAATGAGCAGTTCTTC
>TRBJ2-7|-|TRBV25-1|-
CASSEYQRPYEQYF
TGTGCCAGCAGTGAATATCAGCGGCCCTACGAGCAGTACTTC
>TRBJ2-1|-|TRBV7-3|TRBD1
CASSRQSGTGLNEQFF
TGTGCCAGCAGCCGTCAATCCGGGACAGGGTTGAATGAGCAGTTCTTC
>TRBJ2-4|-|TRBV12-3/TRBV12-4|-
CASSLDRGVGEEQYF
TGTGCCAGCAGTTTAGATAGGGGAGTGGGTGAAGAGCAGTACTTC
>TRBJ2-7|many|TRBV6-6|-
CASRDYYEQYF
TGTGCCAGCAGAGACTACTACGAGCAGTACTTC
>TRBJ2-1|many|TRBV7-2|-
CASSSDNEQFF
TGTGCCAGCAGCTCAGACAATGAGCAGTTCTTC
>TRBJ2-7|few|TRBV6-4|-
CASSRGAEDYEQYF
TGTGCCAGCAGCCGCGGGGCCGAAGACTACGAGCAGTACTTC
>TRBJ2-3|-|TRBV6-2/TRBV6-3|-
CATSPKANTDTQYF
TGTGCCACCAGTCCCAAGGCCAACACAGATACGCAGTATTTT
>TRBJ2-1|-|TRBV28|-
CASSFKPTYNEQFF
TGTGCCAGCAGTTTTAAACCCACCTACAATGAGCAGTTCTTC
>TRBJ2-1|-|TRBV11-2|TRBD2
CASSLQGTSDSNEQFF
TGTGCCAGCAGCTTACAGGGGACTAGCGACTCAAATGAGCAGTTCTTC
>TRBJ2-7|few|TRBV7-2|TRBD2
CASSLASAGGWGTYEQYF
TGTGCCAGCAGCTTAGCGTCAGCGGGAGGGTGGGGGACCTACGAGCAGTACTTC
>TRBJ2-3|few|TRBV20-1|TRBD2
CSARQLLAGVLPTDTQYF
TGCAGTGCTAGGCAATTACTAGCGGGAGTGCTTCCCACAGATACGCAGTATTTT
>TRBJ2-7|few|TRBV7-9|-
CASSLVNRDHEQYF
TGTGCCAGCAGCTTAGTCAACAGGGACCACGAGCAGTACTTC
>TRBJ2-1|-|TRBV12-3/TRBV12-4|TRBD2
CASSLGGTSGRAEDEQFF
TGTGCCAGCAGTTTAGGTGGGACTAGCGGGAGGGCTGAGGATGAGCAGTTCTTC
>TRBJ1-5|-|TRBV5-6|-
CASSRTQGNNQPQHF
TGTGCCAGCAGCCGCACACAGGGCAACAATCAGCCCCAGCATTTT
>TRBJ2-1|-|TRBV6-5|-
CASRKRGHNEQFF
TGTGCCAGCAGGAAGAGAGGGCACAATGAGCAGTTCTTC
>TRBJ2-1|few|TRBV6-5|TRBD2
CASSLTSGGSNEQFF
TGTGCCAGCAGCCTGACTAGCGGGGGCTCCAATGAGCAGTTCTTC
>TRBJ2-3|-|TRBV2|-
CASSEVASDSDTQYF
TGTGCCAGCAGTGAAGTGGCGAGCGACTCAGATACGCAGTATTTT
>TRBJ2-3|many|TRBV6-5|-
CASSYSSRDTQYF
TGTGCCAGCAGTTACTCGAGCCGGGATACGCAGTATTTT
>TRBJ1-2|few|TRBV3-1|-
CASSPAGHPDGYTF
TGTGCCAGCAGCCCGGCGGGACACCCAGATGGCTACACCTTC
>TRBJ2-7|-|TRBV9|-
CASSVDPGSYEQYF
TGTGCCAGCAGCGTAGACCCGGGCTCCTACGAGCAGTACTTC
>TRBJ2-7|-|TRBV7-9|TRBD2
CASSLIRLAGDNEQYF
TGTGCCAGTAGCTTAATTCGGCTAGCGGGAGACAATGAGCAGTACTTC
>TRBJ1-2|few|TRBV27|TRBD1
CASSAAGQPYGYTF
TGTGCCAGCAGTGCCGCGGGACAGCCTTATGGCTACACCTTC
>TRBJ2-3|few|TRBV28|-
CASSADSTSTDTQYF
TGTGCCAGCAGTGCGGACTCAACTAGCACAGATACGCAGTATTTT
>TRBJ2-5|few|TRBV7-6|TRBD2
CASSLTSGRFWETQYF
TGTGCCAGCAGCTTAACGAGCGGGAGGTTTTGGGAGACCCAGTACTTC